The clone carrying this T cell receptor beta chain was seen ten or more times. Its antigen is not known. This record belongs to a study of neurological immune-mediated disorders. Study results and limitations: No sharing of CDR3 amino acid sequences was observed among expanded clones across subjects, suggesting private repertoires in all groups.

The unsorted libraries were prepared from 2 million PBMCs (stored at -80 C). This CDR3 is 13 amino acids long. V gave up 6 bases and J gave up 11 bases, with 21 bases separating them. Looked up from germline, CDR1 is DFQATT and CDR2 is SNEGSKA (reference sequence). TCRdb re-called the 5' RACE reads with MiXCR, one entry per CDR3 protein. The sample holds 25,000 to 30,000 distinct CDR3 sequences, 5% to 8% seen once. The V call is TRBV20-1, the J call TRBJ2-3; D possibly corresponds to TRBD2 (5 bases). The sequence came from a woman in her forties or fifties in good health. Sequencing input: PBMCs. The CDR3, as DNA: TGCAGTGCCCCCCCCGACGGCGCTAGCAGGCAGTATTTT. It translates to CSAPPDGASRQYF.